Shown below are 30 T cell receptor beta chains from a single sample sequenced in a study of T cell responses to AZD1222 COVID-19 vaccine. Assay used: immunoSEQ multiplex PCR; TCRdb lists only in-frame clones, some missing. Found here are 120,000 to 150,000 clones, 80% to 90% of them singletons; the top ten hold approximately 3.4%. The sequencing here drew on peripheral blood, taken on day 0 of AZD1222 vaccination. These TCRs come from an adult in good health.

This chain connects TRBV19 to TRBJ2-1, with TRBD1 matching over 8 bases. V was pared by 5 bases and J by 9 bases, with 15 bases of the junction left unmatched. This CDR3 contains 16 residues. Germline assignment: CDR1 LNHDA and CDR2 SQIVND (reference sequence). The CDR3 DNA follows: TGTGCCAGTAGTGCAGGGGGCGACCTCAGTTTTTTTGAGCAGTTCTTC. Residues: CASSAGGDLSFFEQFF.

The chain uses TRBV30 and TRBJ2-1; D is unresolved. Trimming shortened V by 3 bases and J by 4 bases, and 13 bases separated the two germline ends. CDR1 and CDR2 from the germline V gene are GTSNPN and SVGIG (reference sequence). The CDR3 extends over 14 amino acids. CDR3 DNA sequence: TGTGCCTGGAGCCCTGGAGCAGCTTACAATGAGCAGTTCTTC. Protein: CAWSPGAAYNEQFF.

The chain joins TRBV7-8 to TRBJ1-2; D remains unclear. CDR1 and CDR2 from the germline V gene are SGHVS and FQNEAQ. The CDR3 consists of 11 residues. The germline V and J ends were trimmed by 6 bases and 8 bases, with 10 bases remaining between them. CDR3 loop: CASSSPAGYTF. The CDR3 region has the DNA TGTGCCAGCAGTTCCCCGGCGGGCTACACCTTC.

The genes are TRBV19 and TRBJ2-1; TRBD2 agrees at 8 bases. The CDR3 consists of 14 residues. Germline V CDR1 and CDR2: LNHDA, SQIVND (reference sequence). With V trimmed by 4 bases and J by 6 bases, 5 bases remained unmatched. CDR3: CASSNTGTSNEQFF. In nucleotides, the CDR3 is TGTGCCAGTAGTAATACCGGGACTAGCAATGAGCAGTTCTTC. Looking up the rest from reference TRBV19 and TRBJ2-1 gives the full variable domain: DGGITQSPKYLFRKEGQNVTLSCEQNLNHDAMYWYRQDPGQGLRLIYYSQIVNDFQKGDIAEGYSVSREKKESFPLTVTSAQKNPTAFYLCASSNTGTSNEQFFGPGTRLTVL.

The J gene is TRBJ1-2, the V gene TRBV6-1; no clear D. Trimming left V 0 bases short and J 3 bases short, with 5 bases between. The CDR3 runs to 13 residues. Germline V gives CDR1 MNHNS, CDR2 SASEGT. Written as DNA, the CDR3 is TGTGCCAGCAGTGAAGCTGAAGACTATGGCTACACCTTC. Translated, it gives CASSEAEDYGYTF.

J is TRBJ2-1 and V is TRBV27; D is possibly TRBD2 (5 bases). Germline loops: CDR1 MNHEY, CDR2 SMNVEV (reference sequence). Trimming left V 3 bases short and J 8 bases short, with 20 bases between. The CDR3 runs 16 residues. The DNA of the CDR3 is TGTGCCAGCAGTTTCGTCTTTAGGAGAGAGGGCCATGAGCAGTTCTTC. Translation gives CASSFVFRREGHEQFF.

This clone came up once. V and J are TRBV5-1 and TRBJ2-5, with unresolved D. This CDR3 spans 12 amino acids. Looked up from germline, CDR1 is SGHRS and CDR2 is YFSETQ. V was trimmed by 1 base and J by 3 bases, leaving 4 bases between them. The CDR3 sequence: CASSLSEETQYF. The CDR3 nucleotides read TGCGCCAGCAGCTTGTCGGAAGAGACCCAGTACTTC.

This clone has only a few counts. This rearrangement joins TRBV28 to TRBJ1-4, with D tentatively TRBD1 (5 bases). CDR1 is MDHEN and CDR2 is SYDVKM in the germline V gene. V shed 3 bases and J shed 4 bases, with 18 bases lying between them. CDR3 length equals 17 residues. The CDR3 region has the DNA TGTGCCAGCAGTTTCCCGCAAGGGGTTAATCTTAATGAAAAACTGTTTTTT. Amino acids: CASSFPQGVNLNEKLFF.

This clone was found a few times. The V gene is TRBV7-9, the J gene TRBJ1-5; possible D gene TRBD1, 6 bases. V lost 5 bases and J 1 base, leaving 12 bases between the germline ends. Germline V CDR1 and CDR2: SEHNR, FQNEAQ (reference sequence). This CDR3 region has 15 residues. The CDR3 region has the DNA TGTGCCAGCAGCCGGGCAGGGACAAGCAATCAGCCCCAGCATTTT. This gives the protein CASSRAGTSNQPQHF.

This chain joins TRBV29-1 and TRBJ2-7; D may be TRBD1 or TRBD2 (5 bases each). CDR1 is SQVTM, CDR2 ANQGSEA, per germline. V dropped 4 bases and J dropped 2 bases, with 12 bases sitting between them. The CDR3 totals 13 residues. CDR3 in DNA: TGCAGCGTTGTGGGGCGGGCAGCCTACGAGCAGTACTTC. It yields the protein CSVVGRAAYEQYF.

V gene TRBV18 combines with J gene TRBJ1-2; D gene uncertain. Germline V CDR1 and CDR2: KGHSH, LQKENI. Trimming removed 3 bases from V and 3 bases from J, with 2 bases in between. This CDR3 spans 11 amino acids. CDR3 protein: CASSPDYGYTF. CDR3 bases: TGTGCCAGCTCACCTGACTATGGCTACACCTTC. The full variable domain, rest sourced from reference TRBV18 and TRBJ1-2, is NAGVMQNPRHLVRRRGQEARLRCSPMKGHSHVYWYRQLPEEGLKFMVYLQKENIIDESGMPKERFSAEFPKEGPSILRIQQVVRGDSAAYFCASSPDYGYTFGSGTRLTVV.

This chain uses TRBV5-5 with TRBJ1-2; D gene unclear. Germline V lookup: CDR1 SGHKS, CDR2 YYEKEE (reference sequence). The CDR3 runs to 16 residues. The V gene lost 1 base and the J gene lost 2 bases, with 15 bases spanning the gap. CDR3 in DNA: TGTGCCAGCAGCTTGTCGTCCGATTCTCGAAACTATGGCTACACCTTC. Protein sequence: CASSLSSDSRNYGYTF.

V and J are TRBV19 and TRBJ2-6; D remains unclear. V was shortened by 1 base and J by 4 bases, with 5 bases between the two germline ends. Per the germline V gene, CDR1 is LNHDA and CDR2 is SQIVND (reference sequence). The CDR3 covers 14 residues. This chain's CDR3 is CASSIGSGANVLTF. CDR3 DNA: TGTGCCAGTAGTATAGGATCCGGGGCCAACGTCCTGACTTTC. Drawing the rest from reference TRBV19 and TRBJ2-6, the complete variable domain is DGGITQSPKYLFRKEGQNVTLSCEQNLNHDAMYWYRQDPGQGLRLIYYSQIVNDFQKGDIAEGYSVSREKKESFPLTVTSAQKNPTAFYLCASSIGSGANVLTFGAGSRLTVL.

The genes are TRBV27 and TRBJ1-4; no firm D call. The germline gives CDR1 MNHEY, CDR2 SMNVEV (reference sequence). The germline V and J ends were trimmed by 8 bases and 12 bases, with 16 bases remaining between them. The CDR3 consists of 12 residues. CDR3 amino acids: CASEGGSGELFF. As DNA, the CDR3 is TGTGCCAGCGAAGGCGGCAGTGGGGAACTGTTTTTT.

The chain couples TRBV7-2 to TRBJ2-5, with a possible D match to TRBD1 (5 bases). The CDR3 loop spans 15 amino acids. V was shortened by 0 bases and J by 2 bases, with 10 bases between the two germline ends. Germline CDR1 and CDR2: SGHTA and FQGNSA. The CDR3 coding sequence is TGTGCCAGCAGCTTAGCGCAGCAGGGACAAGAGACCCAGTACTTC. Encoded protein: CASSLAQQGQETQYF.

This chain uses TRBV7-9 with TRBJ2-7, with a possible D match to TRBD2 (5 bases). V was clipped by 5 bases and J by 9 bases, with 11 bases between them. The germline gives CDR1 SEHNR, CDR2 FQNEAQ (reference sequence). The CDR3 runs 11 residues. The CDR3: CASSLGDRQYF. As DNA, the CDR3 is TGTGCCAGCAGCCTGGGAGATAGGCAGTACTTC.

In this sample, this clone turned up a few times. CDR3 residues: CASSQVAGGEYEQYF. The DNA of the CDR3 is TGCGCCAGCAGCCAAGTAGCGGGAGGGGAATACGAGCAGTACTTC. V and J are TRBV4-1 and TRBJ2-7; 11 bases agree with TRBD2. With 1 base clipped from V and 4 bases from J, the junction kept 3 bases outside the gene matches. The CDR3 runs to 15 residues. The V gene's germline CDR1 is MGHRA and CDR2 YSYEKL.

The chain couples TRBV9 to TRBJ2-6; weak D call: TRBD2 (6 bases). The CDR3 has 15 residues. Germline CDR1 is SGDLS and CDR2 is YYNGEE. V lost 10 bases and J 0 bases, leaving 14 bases between the germline ends. This chain's CDR3 is CALTPGDSGANVLTF. DNA for the CDR3: TGTGCCCTTACTCCGGGGGACTCTGGGGCCAACGTCCTGACTTTC.

V is TRBV30 and J is TRBJ2-5; TRBD2 matches at 7 bases. The CDR3 totals 13 residues. Trimming removed 5 bases from V and 4 bases from J; junction bases left unmatched: 7. Germline CDR1 and CDR2: GTSNPN and SVGIG (reference sequence). CDR3 amino acids: CAWSAGEVETQYF. CDR3 nucleotide sequence: TGTGCCTGGTCGGCGGGAGAGGTAGAGACCCAGTACTTC.

The J gene is TRBJ2-7, the V gene TRBV7-2; TRBD1 aligns across 7 bases. The CDR3 loop spans 14 amino acids. Germline CDR1 reads SGHTA; CDR2 reads FQGNSA. V gave up 1 base and J gave up 3 bases; unmatched junction bases: 3. This chain's CDR3 is CASSLDRGLYEQYF. The CDR3 DNA reads as TGTGCCAGCAGCTTAGACAGGGGTCTCTACGAGCAGTACTTC.

V and J are TRBV7-2 and TRBJ2-3; tentatively, D is TRBD2 (5 bases). Germline-derived CDR1 and CDR2 are SGHTA and FQGNSA. The V end lost 6 bases, the J end lost 0 bases, and 13 bases lay between the germline ends. The CDR3 has 15 amino acids. The CDR3 region has the DNA TGTGCCAGCAGAAATCTAGCCCGAAGCACAGATACGCAGTATTTT. The encoded protein is CASRNLARSTDTQYF.

The rearrangement links TRBV18 to TRBJ1-2, with a weak D call TRBD1 (6 bases). The V gene lost 3 bases and the J gene lost 4 bases, with 18 bases spanning the gap. The CDR3 spans 16 residues. Germline V lookup: CDR1 KGHSH, CDR2 LQKENI. The CDR3 coding sequence is TGTGCCAGCTCACCGTCCGATCTAGGAGGGGGCTATGGCTACACCTTC. Residues: CASSPSDLGGGYGYTF.

The chain joins TRBV29-1 to TRBJ2-7; D perhaps matches TRBD2 (6 bases). The CDR3 spans 13 residues. Looked up from germline, CDR1 is SQVTM and CDR2 is ANQGSEA. Trimming cost V 4 bases and J 5 bases, with 15 bases left between them. The chain's CDR3 is CSVGGVVLHEQYF. CDR3 bases: TGCAGCGTTGGCGGGGTCGTTCTCCACGAGCAGTACTTC.

V is TRBV7-9 and J is TRBJ2-7; no firm D call. The ends were cut back, 6 bases at V and 1 base at J, with 10 bases in the middle. Germline V CDR1 and CDR2: SEHNR, FQNEAQ (reference sequence). The CDR3 runs 13 residues. This CDR3 is CASSPTVSYEQYF. CDR3 DNA: TGTGCCAGCAGTCCGACGGTATCCTACGAGCAGTACTTC. Combining the CDR3 with reference TRBV7-9 and TRBJ2-7 gives the whole variable domain DTGVSQNPRHKITKRGQNVTFRCDPISEHNRLYWYRQTLGQGPEFLTYFQNEAQLEKSRLLSDRFSAERPKGSFSTLEIQRTEQGDSAMYLCASSPTVSYEQYFGPGTRLTVT.

This chain connects TRBV4-2 to TRBJ1-2; 11 positions match TRBD1. This CDR3 is 14 amino acids long. Germline trimming cut 3 bases from V and 7 bases from J; bases unmatched to any gene: 4. Germline values: CDR1 LGHNA, CDR2 YNFKEQ. CDR3 sequence: CASSQDRGQVGYTF. As DNA, the CDR3 is TGTGCCAGCAGCCAGGACAGGGGGCAGGTTGGCTACACCTTC.

The gene calls are TRBV9 and TRBJ2-6; possibly TRBD2 for D (6 bases). The CDR3 extends over 18 amino acids. The V gene lost 4 bases and the J gene lost 0 bases, with 17 bases spanning the gap. Germline V gene sequence: CDR1 SGDLS, CDR2 YYNGEE. CDR3 sequence reads: CASSPRGLSGSGANVLTF. CDR3 DNA: TGTGCCAGCAGCCCCCGGGGACTTAGCGGCTCTGGGGCCAACGTCCTGACTTTC.

This clone was recorded only once. The chain has TRBV5-1 and TRBJ2-7; tentative D call: TRBD1 (6 bases). There are 14 residues in the CDR3. CDR1 and CDR2 (germline): SGHRS, YFSETQ. The ends were cut back, 2 bases at V and 3 bases at J, with 12 bases in the middle. CDR3 region: CASSFRDTYYEQYF. The CDR3 DNA sequence: TGCGCCAGCAGCTTCCGGGACACTTACTACGAGCAGTACTTC.

The CDR3 is CATFPGQGVGMDYTF. DNA for the CDR3: TGTGCCACCTTTCCGGGACAGGGAGTGGGGATGGACTACACCTTC. The rearrangement links TRBV5-4 to TRBJ1-2, with 9 bases fitting TRBD1. There are 15 residues in the CDR3. V gave up 9 bases and J gave up 10 bases; unmatched junction bases: 19. Looked up from germline, CDR1 is SGHNT and CDR2 is YYREEE (reference sequence).

The genes are TRBV11-2 and TRBJ2-7; 8 bases align to TRBD2. Germline V gene data show CDR1 as SGHAT and CDR2 as FQNNGV. J was trimmed by 6 bases and V by 0 bases; bases with no gene match: 13. The CDR3 is 17 amino acids. CDR3 DNA sequence: TGTGCCAGCAGCTTAGATTATAGCGGGGAGGGATGGGGCGAGCAGTACTTC. It is translated as CASSLDYSGEGWGEQYF.

The rearrangement joins TRBV9 to TRBJ2-3; D unclear. Trimming pared 4 bases from V and 2 bases from J, leaving 14 bases between. CDR1 is SGDLS, CDR2 YYNGEE, per germline. The CDR3 is 15 residues long. CDR3 protein: CASSPMSPPTDTQYF. The CDR3 DNA sequence: TGTGCCAGCAGCCCGATGAGTCCCCCCACAGATACGCAGTATTTT.